The subject of this entry is one T cell receptor (beta chain). Assay used: immunoSEQ multiplex PCR; TCRdb lists only in-frame clones, some missing. The sample includes under 300,000 clones, approximately 90% of them seen just once. These data come from a study of blood T cell repertoires in COVID-19. The CDR3 runs 15 residues. The trim removed 4 bases at V and 2 bases at J, leaving 4 bases unmatched. Germline loops: CDR1 SGHRS, CDR2 YFSETQ. In terms of age and location, participants ranged from about 18 to 100 years and lived in about two dozen US areas. Cohort placement rested on clinical history that participants reported themselves. Either two negative PCRs, clearance, or symptom resolution qualified Cohort 3 donors as recovered.

The V and J genes are TRBV5-1 and TRBJ1-3, with 9 bases that match TRBD1. Sequencing was carried out using PBMCs or T cells enriched from blood (not recorded which). This TCR derives from a man aged 18 to 29 who had recovered from COVID-19. The DNA for the CDR3 is TGCGCCAGCAGCCGGGACAGGGAGACTGGAAACACCATATATTTT. Its protein is CASSRDRETGNTIYF.